This passage covers 14 T cell receptor beta chains from one sample sequenced in a study of post-analysis software for immune sequencing data. These receptors have no identified antigens. Study-level findings and limits: In patients, five or six TRBV segments were more frequent than in controls, with TRBV5-6, TRBV5-1 and TRBV20-1 among them.

TCR beta libraries were prepared from cDNA with unique molecular identifiers. TCRdb used MiXCR to reprocess the PCR reads, holding one entry per CDR3 protein. The sample shows hundreds of thousands of distinct CDR3 sequences, approximately 50% of them seen only once. Sequenced material: blood. All receptors come from a girl under 18 with multiple sclerosis.

The chain combines TRBV3-1 with TRBJ2-4; D uncertain. V was clipped by 4 bases and J by 9 bases, with 19 bases between them. Germline CDR1 is LGHDT and CDR2 is YNNKEL (reference sequence). CDR3 length equals 15 residues. As DNA, the CDR3 is TGTGCCAGCAGCCCCGTGGCGCCTCTGGAAGGCATTCAGTACTTC. Its translation: CASSPVAPLEGIQYF.

The chain recombines TRBV19 with TRBJ2-2, with D tentatively TRBD1 (5 bases). The CDR3 sequence is 13 residues long. CDR1 is LNHDA and CDR2 is SQIVND in the germline V gene (reference sequence). Trimming cost V 7 bases and J 5 bases, with 11 bases left between them. CDR3 residues: CASTSGQTGELFF. For the CDR3, the DNA is TGTGCCAGTACTTCAGGGCAGACCGGGGAGCTGTTTTTT.

This clonotype was observed a few times. The J gene is TRBJ1-2, the V gene TRBV20-1; 7 bases line up with TRBD1. This CDR3 contains 12 residues. V was pared by 6 bases and J by 4 bases, with 5 bases of the junction left unmatched. Germline V gene lookup returns CDR1 DFQATT and CDR2 SNEGSKA (reference sequence). The CDR3 DNA sequence: TGCAGTGCAGACACAGGGGTCTATGGCTACACCTTC. Its translation: CSADTGVYGYTF.

CDR3 nucleotides: TGCAGTGCTAGCCCCCTCCTGGGGACTAACTATGGCTACACCTTC. Encoded protein: CSASPLLGTNYGYTF. This chain links TRBV20-1 with TRBJ1-2; D gene unclear. CDR3 size: 15 residues. V lost 3 bases to trimming and J lost 0 bases, with 14 bases between them. Germline CDR1 and CDR2: DFQATT and SNEGSKA (reference sequence).

This chain connects TRBV9 to TRBJ2-3; 8 bases are shared with TRBD2. Germline CDR1 and CDR2: SGDLS and YYNGEE. CDR3 length: 16 amino acids. V was pared by 1 base and J by 2 bases, with 6 bases of the junction left unmatched. CDR3 in DNA: TGTGCCAGCAGCGTAAGAGCGGGGGACCTCACAGATACGCAGTATTTT. Translating it yields CASSVRAGDLTDTQYF.

The CDR3 coding sequence is TGCAGCGTTGAACTGGACCTCCGCACAGATACGCAGTATTTT. It translates to CSVELDLRTDTQYF. The chain uses TRBV29-1 and TRBJ2-3; no reliable D call. The CDR3 is made up of 14 amino acids. The V gene's germline CDR1 is SQVTM and CDR2 ANQGSEA. V lost 2 bases and J lost 1, with 10 bases in between.

The sample holds a few counts of this clonotype. The rearrangement joins TRBV4-1 to TRBJ1-5; TRBD1 matches at 7 bases. Trimming cost V 1 base and J 1 base; bases outside gene matches: 1. Germline V CDR1 and CDR2: MGHRA, YSYEKL. CDR3 length: 15 amino acids. The CDR3 loop is CASSQVTGSNQPQHF. CDR3 nucleotide sequence: TGCGCCAGCAGCCAAGTGACAGGGAGCAATCAGCCCCAGCATTTT.

The chain couples TRBV20-1 to TRBJ2-7; D gene unclear. CDR3 length equals 15 residues. Trimming cost V 0 bases and J 1 base, with 13 bases left between them. Germline CDR1 is DFQATT and CDR2 is SNEGSKA (reference sequence). DNA of the CDR3: TGCAGTGCTAGAGATTATCTTTTGAATTCCTACGAGCAGTACTTC. This sequence encodes CSARDYLLNSYEQYF.

This chain joins TRBV4-1 and TRBJ1-4; possible D gene TRBD1, 6 bases. Between the trimmed V and J ends, which lost 0 bases and 7 bases, there was a span of 12 bases. Germline CDR1 reads MGHRA; CDR2 reads YSYEKL. This CDR3 has 15 amino acids. CDR3: CASSQERRGGEKLFF. The CDR3 DNA reads TGCGCCAGCAGCCAAGAACGCAGGGGTGGTGAAAAACTGTTTTTT.

This clonotype was observed a single time. The chain combines TRBV6-5 with TRBJ1-2; TRBD1 is a possible D gene (5 bases). V was cut by 0 bases and J by 5 bases, with 13 bases left in between. CDR3 length: 15 amino acids. From germline, CDR1 is MNHEY and CDR2 SVGAGI. CDR3 protein: CASSYSKWDRYGYTF. The CDR3 nucleotides are TGTGCCAGCAGTTACTCGAAGTGGGACCGGTATGGCTACACCTTC.

The chain carries TRBV7-8 and TRBJ1-5, with D possibly TRBD1 on 6 matching bases. The V gene's germline CDR1 is SGHVS and CDR2 FQNEAQ. The CDR3 spans 12 residues. V was clipped by 2 bases and J by 12 bases, with 11 bases between them. The CDR3 is CASSLRGGLQHF. The CDR3 DNA reads TGTGCCAGCAGCTTACGAGGGGGACTCCAGCATTTT.

A few counts support this clonotype. The chain has TRBV6-6 and TRBJ2-7, with TRBD1 matching 10 bases. Looked up from germline, CDR1 is MNHNY and CDR2 is SVGAGI (reference sequence). This CDR3 is 16 amino acids long. V lost 2 bases to trimming and J lost 1 base; unmatched junction nucleotides: 5. CDR3 nucleotide sequence: TGTGCCAGCAGTTACACGCCGGGACAGGGGTCCTACGAGCAGTACTTC. This sequence encodes CASSYTPGQGSYEQYF.

The CDR3 region has the DNA TGTGCCAGCAGCTTCAGTGACGTTCAGTACTTC. It codes for CASSFSDVQYF. The rearrangement joins TRBV12-3 or TRBV12-4 to TRBJ2-4; D is unresolved. This CDR3 contains 11 residues. Between the trimmed V and J ends, which lost 6 bases and 11 bases, there was a span of 11 bases.

The chain couples TRBV20-1 to TRBJ2-1; D unclear. Trimming took 0 bases from V and 7 from J, leaving 16 bases between them. The germline gives CDR1 DFQATT, CDR2 SNEGSKA (reference sequence). The CDR3 covers 15 residues. CDR3 region: CSARDGYLPSNEQFF. The CDR3 DNA is TGCAGTGCTAGAGATGGCTACCTGCCCTCGAATGAGCAGTTCTTC.